Following are 9 T cell receptor beta chains from one sample sequenced in a study of T-cell reconstitution after alpha-beta-depleted transplantation in children. Using unique molecular identifiers, the investigators prepared the TCRbeta library. Using its own MiXCR run on the PCR reads, TCRdb lists one record per CDR3 protein. This sample yields around 500,000 distinct CDR3 sequences, of which under 15% are seen a single time; 5% to 6% belongs to the top ten. The sample consisted of PBMCs from the stem cell graft donor, taken from the stem cell graft. The source of these receptors is a human donor who donated a stem cell graft to a child with combined immunodeficiency.

CDR3 in DNA: TGTGCCTGGAGTGGGACAGGGACCGAGCAGTACTTC. This sequence encodes CAWSGTGTEQYF. The chain links TRBV30 to TRBJ2-7; 8 bases match TRBD1. CDR1 and CDR2 from the germline V gene are GTSNPN and SVGIG (reference sequence). The length of the CDR3 is 12 residues. V shed 1 base, J shed 6 bases, and the junction held 2 bases outside the gene matches.

A few counts support this clonotype. The chain employs TRBV20-1 and TRBJ2-7; 8 nucleotides agree with TRBD2. The CDR3 has 12 residues. CDR1 and CDR2 from the germline V gene are DFQATT and SNEGSKA (reference sequence). Germline trimming cut 3 bases from V and 13 bases from J; bases unmatched to any gene: 11. The CDR3 DNA is TGCAGTGCTAGTGGACTAGCAGGGGCCGCATACTTC. Translated, it gives CSASGLAGAAYF.

This clonotype was picked up many times. V is TRBV27 and J is TRBJ2-7, with 9 bases fitting TRBD1. CDR3 length: 17 residues. V trimming: 6 bases; J trimming: 2 bases; junction bases outside the gene matches: 14. CDR1 is MNHEY, CDR2 SMNVEV, per germline (reference sequence). As DNA, the CDR3 is TGTGCCAGCAGCAAGAAACAGGGGGCTTACCTTACCTACGAGCAGTACTTC. It is translated as CASSKKQGAYLTYEQYF.

This clonotype has a count of ten or more. The rearrangement links TRBV20-1 to TRBJ2-7; TRBD1 matches 8 bases. V lost 0 bases and J lost 2; bases outside the gene matches: 6. This CDR3 is built from 15 residues. Germline V lookup: CDR1 DFQATT, CDR2 SNEGSKA (reference sequence). DNA of the CDR3: TGCAGTGCTAGAGATGTCGACAGGGGTACCTACGAGCAGTACTTC. Translated: CSARDVDRGTYEQYF.

The chain links TRBV23-1 to TRBJ2-7; no clear D. TRBV23-1 is placed among ORFs of uncertain function. Trimming removed 2 bases from V and 6 bases from J, with 17 bases in between. The CDR3 extends over 15 amino acids. CDR3 amino acids: CASSQTPGRKGEQYF. CDR3 DNA: TGCGCCAGCAGTCAAACGCCCGGGCGGAAGGGCGAGCAGTACTTC.

In its sample, this clonotype was seen a few times. The chain links TRBV11-2 to TRBJ2-7; 8 bases map to TRBD2. Trimming cost V 1 base and J 4 bases; bases outside gene matches: 15. This CDR3 comprises 18 residues. The germline V gene encodes CDR1 SGHAT and CDR2 FQNNGV. The chain's CDR3 is CASSLVGAGAGGLYEQYF. For the CDR3, the DNA is TGTGCCAGCAGCTTAGTGGGGGCTGGCGCGGGGGGTTTATACGAGCAGTACTTC.

This clonotype was recorded many times. The chain joins TRBV6-5 to TRBJ1-1; a weak D match, TRBD1 (6 bases). This CDR3 comprises 15 residues. CDR1 is MNHEY and CDR2 is SVGAGI in the germline V gene. Trimming stripped 4 bases from V and 11 bases from J, with 23 bases between. The CDR3 reads CASSSSGGGPKRAFF. CDR3 DNA sequence: TGTGCCAGCAGTTCCTCCGGTGGGGGGCCTAAACGCGCTTTCTTT.

This clonotype appeared a single time. The chain carries TRBV6-2 or TRBV6-3 and TRBJ2-7; 9 bases are shared with TRBD2. CDR1 is MNHEY, CDR2 SVGEGT, per germline. V trimming: 10 bases; J trimming: 2 bases; junction bases outside the gene matches: 9. This CDR3 has 14 amino acids. The DNA of the CDR3 is TGTGCCACGGACGGGGTAGCGGGGGCCTACGAGCAGTACTTC. It is translated as CATDGVAGAYEQYF.

This clonotype was seen only a few times. This sequence joins TRBV30 and TRBJ1-5; D gene ambiguous. The V and J ends lost 1 base and 4 bases respectively, with 11 bases between them. This CDR3 comprises 14 residues. Germline V gene data show CDR1 as GTSNPN and CDR2 as SVGIG (reference sequence). CDR3 protein: CAWSGQVLNQPQHF. DNA for the CDR3: TGTGCCTGGAGTGGGCAGGTTCTTAATCAGCCCCAGCATTTT.